This is a list of T cell receptor beta chains from one sample in a study of cytomegalovirus exposure and HLA in healthy donors. TCRdb's copy holds only in-frame clones and misses some; the assay was immunoSEQ multiplex PCR. In the table there are 200,000 or so clones, around 83% of which are singletons. The specimen was PBMCs. These receptors were obtained from a woman in her forties or fifties in good health and CMV-seropositive. The conserved cysteine and the conserved F or W are not part of the CDR3 here.

j_call: TRBJ2-5; v_call: TRBV19; cdr3_aa: ASSEGLAGEETQY
j_call: TRBJ2-5; v_call: TRBV5-1; cdr3_aa: ASSLAWALGEETQY
j_call: TRBJ2-2; v_call: TRBV7-3; cdr3_aa: ASSLQVGPGAGELF
j_call: TRBJ1-2; v_call: TRBV6-5; cdr3_aa: ASSTGSGYT
j_call: TRBJ1-5; v_call: TRBV30; cdr3_aa: AWSVEGQAPT
j_call: TRBJ2-2; v_call: TRBV18; cdr3_aa: ASSPGTDTGELF
j_call: TRBJ2-5; v_call: TRBV4-1; cdr3_aa: ASSQAPGLASEETQY
j_call: TRBJ1-1; v_call: TRBV19; cdr3_aa: ASSEGLMNTEAF
j_call: TRBJ2-7; v_call: TRBV19; cdr3_aa: ASPIPGERVGYEQY
j_call: TRBJ2-1; v_call: TRBV18; cdr3_aa: ASSPPSGQADEQF
j_call: TRBJ2-7; v_call: TRBV7-2; cdr3_aa: ASSYRAGQSFYEQY
j_call: TRBJ2-1; v_call: TRBV5-4; cdr3_aa: ASSFRVSSYNEQF
j_call: TRBJ2-5; v_call: TRBV10-3; cdr3_aa: AISESGTTWGETQY
j_call: TRBJ2-1; v_call: TRBV4-2; cdr3_aa: ASSQDLGGLTYNEQF
j_call: TRBJ2-3; v_call: TRBV28; cdr3_aa: ASRQSTDTQY
j_call: TRBJ2-7; v_call: TRBV5-4; cdr3_aa: AWSLQGVLPYEQY
j_call: TRBJ2-1; v_call: TRBV27; cdr3_aa: ASSLTASGLSEQF
j_call: TRBJ2-7; v_call: TRBV5-1; cdr3_aa: ASSLDRGRKQY
j_call: TRBJ2-2; v_call: TRBV19; cdr3_aa: ASIRGGGNTGELF
j_call: .; v_call: TRBV11-2; cdr3_aa: ASSLMGQAYEQY
j_call: TRBJ1-6; v_call: TRBV7-9; cdr3_aa: ASSLGTGGGSPLH
j_call: TRBJ1-1; v_call: TRBV10-3; cdr3_aa: ASNRVANTEAF
j_call: TRBJ1-5; v_call: TRBV7-9; cdr3_aa: ASSYGQGDNQPQH
j_call: TRBJ2-1; v_call: TRBV11-3; cdr3_aa: ASSLEGGGAYNEQF
j_call: TRBJ1-4; v_call: TRBV7-9; cdr3_aa: ASSLRGTNEKLF
j_call: TRBJ1-2; v_call: TRBV30; cdr3_aa: ALAPGQRYYT
j_call: TRBJ2-4; v_call: TRBV6-5; cdr3_aa: ASSYAGAGKNIQY
j_call: TRBJ2-1; v_call: TRBV9; cdr3_aa: ASSPFSGLSHNEQF
j_call: TRBJ2-6; v_call: TRBV10-3; cdr3_aa: AISAGEAGANVLT
j_call: TRBJ2-7; v_call: TRBV29-1; cdr3_aa: SVGHWSSYEQY
j_call: TRBJ2-1; v_call: TRBV4-3; cdr3_aa: ASSQDSGPHNEQF
j_call: TRBJ2-3; v_call: TRBV6-5; cdr3_aa: ASRAPDSTDTQY
j_call: TRBJ1-2; v_call: TRBV5-1; cdr3_aa: ASSKDGDYGYT
j_call: TRBJ2-6; v_call: TRBV19; cdr3_aa: ASRTGDSGANVLT
j_call: TRBJ1-4; v_call: TRBV5-1; cdr3_aa: ASSLVAGSNEKLF
j_call: TRBJ2-3; v_call: TRBV29-1; cdr3_aa: SGGQGPRADTQY
j_call: TRBJ1-3; v_call: TRBV5-6; cdr3_aa: ASSSRGNGNTIY
j_call: TRBJ2-7; v_call: TRBV28; cdr3_aa: ASGGAGEQY
j_call: TRBJ2-5; v_call: TRBV25-1; cdr3_aa: ASSEEGTVRGETQY
j_call: TRBJ1-2; v_call: TRBV6-5; cdr3_aa: ASSLDWTAGGYT
j_call: TRBJ2-1; v_call: TRBV28; cdr3_aa: ASSPNRGLSNEQF
j_call: TRBJ1-1; v_call: TRBV18; cdr3_aa: ASSPGQQGNTEAF
j_call: TRBJ2-6; v_call: TRBV18; cdr3_aa: ASSRQEGANGLT
j_call: TRBJ2-7; v_call: TRBV6-5; cdr3_aa: ASRQLAASYEQY
j_call: TRBJ1-5; v_call: TRBV6-4; cdr3_aa: ASFAPTGRTSRGIQPQH
j_call: TRBJ2-2; v_call: TRBV7-2; cdr3_aa: ASSPQGSTGELF
j_call: TRBJ1-1; v_call: TRBV6-1; cdr3_aa: ASSEAGLSTEAF
j_call: TRBJ1-5; v_call: TRBV28; cdr3_aa: ASSGGQANQPQH
j_call: TRBJ2-7; v_call: TRBV2; cdr3_aa: ASLSTGVYEQY
j_call: TRBJ2-4; v_call: TRBV27; cdr3_aa: ASSLRPTGGVIFGKNSQY